What follows are 17 T cell receptor beta chains derived from one specimen sequenced in a study of cytomegalovirus exposure and HLA in healthy donors. The study ran its PCR with 60 Vbeta and 13 Jbeta primers. Sequenced by immunoSEQ multiplex PCR; TCRdb stores in-frame clones only, minus some. The sample lists under 150,000 clones; roughly 79% were seen once. Sequencing input: PBMCs. The origin of the receptors is a woman under 30 in good health and CMV-seronegative.

The chain uses TRBV15 and TRBJ1-5; D is unresolved. V was shortened by 0 bases and J by 2 bases, with 8 bases between the two germline ends. Germline V CDR1 and CDR2: LNHNV, YYDKDF (reference sequence). The length of the CDR3 is 15 residues. The CDR3 DNA follows: TGTGCCACCAGCAGAGAGCCCGGGGGCAATCAGCCCCAGCATTTT. Translated: CATSREPGGNQPQHF.

This clone was detected only a few times. This chain links TRBV5-6 with TRBJ1-2; TRBD1 might be the D (6 bases). The V and J ends lost 4 bases and 8 bases respectively, with 12 bases between them. The CDR3 totals 12 residues. Germline CDR1 reads SGHDT; CDR2 reads YYEEEE. CDR3: CASSPYGGGYTF. CDR3 bases: TGTGCCAGCAGCCCTTATGGGGGCGGCTACACCTTC.

This chain uses TRBV28 with TRBJ1-2; tentative D call: TRBD1 (5 bases). Germline CDR1 and CDR2: MDHEN and SYDVKM. Deletions cut 7 bases from V and 1 base from J, with 13 bases between. The CDR3 is 14 residues long. The CDR3 sequence: CASTLGALNYGYTF. DNA of the CDR3: TGTGCCAGCACCTTAGGGGCGCTTAACTATGGCTACACCTTC.

The chain has TRBV28 and TRBJ2-3; D is unclear. This CDR3 spans 14 amino acids. Germline V gene lookup returns CDR1 MDHEN and CDR2 SYDVKM. V lost 6 bases to trimming and J lost 5 bases, with 15 bases between them. This CDR3 is CASRSVLTQDTQYF. The CDR3, as DNA: TGTGCCAGCAGGAGCGTACTAACACAAGATACGCAGTATTTT. The complete variable domain, with remaining parts taken from reference TRBV28 and TRBJ2-3, reads DVKVTQSSRYLVKRTGEKVFLECVQDMDHENMFWYRQDPGLGLRLIYFSYDVKMKEKGDIPEGYSVSREKKERFSLILESASTNQTSMYLCASRSVLTQDTQYFGPGTRLTVL.

CDR3: CASSLAQTYQETQYF. The CDR3, as DNA: TGCGCCAGCAGCTTGGCACAGACCTACCAAGAGACCCAGTACTTC. The rearrangement links TRBV5-1 to TRBJ2-5; D unclear. Looked up from germline, CDR1 is SGHRS and CDR2 is YFSETQ. The CDR3 consists of 15 residues. V dropped 0 bases and J dropped 0 bases, with 9 bases sitting between them.

The chain combines TRBV6-5 with TRBJ1-2, with TRBD1 matching 10 bases. After removal of 6 bases from V and 6 bases from J, the junction contained 1 base not matched to a gene. This CDR3 is 12 amino acids long. The V gene's germline CDR1 is MNHEY and CDR2 SVGAGI. CDR3 loop: CASRTGGDGYTF. In DNA form, the CDR3 reads TGTGCCAGCAGGACAGGGGGCGATGGCTACACCTTC.

V is TRBV6-5 and J is TRBJ1-1; D ambiguous. The CDR3 runs 15 residues. The V end lost 2 bases, the J end lost 0 bases, and 10 bases lay between the germline ends. Germline CDR1 and CDR2: MNHEY and SVGAGI. For the CDR3, the DNA is TGTGCCAGCAGTTACCGGAGAAACATGAACACTGAAGCTTTCTTT. It encodes CASSYRRNMNTEAFF.

The chain joins TRBV6-4 to TRBJ1-6; D is uncertain. This CDR3 is built from 15 residues. V was pared by 5 bases and J by 7 bases, with 15 bases between. Per germline, CDR1 MRHNA and CDR2 SNTAGT. CDR3 DNA sequence: TGTGCCAGCAGTTTCGAGATGGCGGGGAATTCACCCCTCCACTTT. Amino acids: CASSFEMAGNSPLHF.

J is TRBJ2-5 and V is TRBV5-1; TRBD2 matches 7 bases. Germline V gene sequence: CDR1 SGHRS, CDR2 YFSETQ. The CDR3 has 15 residues. V lost 3 bases, J lost 1 base, and 6 bases stayed unmatched. This CDR3 is CASSSWAGVQETQYF. Written as DNA, the CDR3 is TGCGCCAGCAGCTCCTGGGCGGGGGTCCAAGAGACCCAGTACTTC.

The CDR3 nucleotides are TGTGCCAGCACCAGGGCCACCGGGGGGACTGAAGCTTTCTTT. Its translation: CASTRATGGTEAFF. This sequence joins TRBV6-5 and TRBJ1-1; a weak D match, TRBD1 (5 bases). Germline V gene data show CDR1 as MNHEY and CDR2 as SVGAGI. V was trimmed by 7 bases and J by 5 bases, leaving 17 bases between them. The CDR3 sequence is 14 residues long.

This clone was seen a single time. CDR3 in DNA: TGTGCCAGCAGCTTAGCTTTGCATCCTACGATCGGCTACACCTTC. It codes for CASSLALHPTIGYTF. The V and J genes are TRBV7-2 and TRBJ1-2; D unclear. Trimming pared 0 bases from V and 8 bases from J, leaving 16 bases between. The CDR3 extends over 15 amino acids. CDR1 is SGHTA and CDR2 is FQGNSA in the germline V gene.

For this clone: At one of its ends the junction is not consistent with the germline gene, which may arise from a read error. The chain carries TRBV29-1 and TRBJ1-2; unclear D gene. There are 13 residues in the CDR3. In germline, CDR1 is SQVTM, CDR2 ANQGSEA. The CDR3 DNA reads as TGCAGCTTTGAATCTATGCCCAGAGGTGGCTACACCTTC. Translating gives CSFESMPRGGYTF.

V is TRBV14 and J is TRBJ1-2, with D unresolved. Germline V lookup: CDR1 SGHDN, CDR2 FVKESK. V was pared by 2 bases and J by 7 bases, with 8 bases between. The CDR3 runs 12 residues. CDR3 coding DNA: TGTGCCAGCAGCCAATCCGGGGTTGGCTACACCTTC. This gives the protein CASSQSGVGYTF. Together with reference TRBV14 and TRBJ1-2, the CDR3 gives the full variable domain: EAGVTQFPSHSVIEKGQTVTLRCDPISGHDNLYWYRRVMGKEIKFLLHFVKESKQDESGMPNNRFLAERTGGTYSTLKVQPAELEDSGVYFCASSQSGVGYTFGSGTRLTVV.

V usage is TRBV28 and J usage is TRBJ2-5; D remains unclear. The length of the CDR3 is 15 residues. The germline V gene has CDR1 MDHEN and CDR2 SYDVKM. V lost 5 bases and J lost 2, with 15 bases in between. The CDR3 nucleotides read TGTGCCAGCAGTCCCCGTAGTTCCCCGCAAGAGACCCAGTACTTC. Translated: CASSPRSSPQETQYF.

The V and J genes are TRBV5-4 and TRBJ1-2; 12 positions match TRBD1. V gave up 4 bases and J gave up 8 bases; unmatched junction bases: 9. The CDR3 totals 15 residues. Looked up from germline, CDR1 is SGHNT and CDR2 is YYREEE (reference sequence). CDR3 amino acids: CASSIQLGTGGGYTF. As DNA, the CDR3 is TGTGCCAGCAGCATTCAACTCGGGACAGGGGGCGGCTACACCTTC. The complete variable domain, with remaining parts taken from reference TRBV5-4 and TRBJ1-2, reads ETGVTQSPTHLIKTRGQQVTLRCSSQSGHNTVSWYQQALGQGPQFIFQYYREEENGRGNFPPRFSGLQFPNYSSELNVNALELDDSALYLCASSIQLGTGGGYTFGSGTRLTVV.

The J gene is TRBJ2-2, the V gene TRBV11-2, with 8 bases fitting TRBD2. V gave up 2 bases and J gave up 6 bases; unmatched junction bases: 11. Germline V gene lookup returns CDR1 SGHAT and CDR2 FQNNGV. This CDR3 contains 17 residues. CDR3 loop: CASSLSPGLDVAGELFF. CDR3 DNA: TGTGCCAGCAGCTTAAGTCCGGGACTAGATGTCGCCGGGGAGCTGTTTTTT.

The V gene is TRBV5-4, the J gene TRBJ2-1; a weak D match, TRBD2 (5 bases). The CDR3 has 11 amino acids. CDR1 SGHNT and CDR2 YYREEE come from the germline V gene (reference sequence). V lost 8 bases, J lost 10 bases, and 13 bases lay in between. In DNA form, the CDR3 reads TGTGCCAGTGGGCGGGCTACCGAGCAGTTCTTC. Its translation: CASGRATEQFF.